These 17 T cell receptor beta chains were sequenced from one sample in a study of cytomegalovirus exposure and HLA in healthy donors. PCR involved 60 Vbeta and 13 Jbeta primers. This table comes from immunoSEQ multiplex PCR, and its TCRdb copy is limited to in-frame clones, with some not included. The sample shows approximately 190,000 clones, 82% of them seen only once. The sample comprised PBMCs. The receptors were sampled from a woman under 30 in good health and CMV-seronegative.

The chain joins TRBV2 to TRBJ2-2, with D perhaps TRBD1 (6 bases). The CDR3 is 15 amino acids. The V end was cut by 7 bases, the J end by 2 bases, with 14 bases between. Per the germline V gene, CDR1 is SNHLY and CDR2 is FYNNEI. This CDR3 reads CASKPTGYNTGELFF. CDR3 DNA sequence: TGTGCCAGCAAACCGACAGGATATAACACCGGGGAGCTGTTTTTT. The whole variable domain, remainder taken from reference TRBV2 and TRBJ2-2, is EPEVTQTPSHQVTQMGQEVILRCVPISNHLYFYWYRQILGQKVEFLVSFYNNEISEKSEIFDDQFSVERPDGSNFTLKIRSTKLEDSAMYFCASKPTGYNTGELFFGEGSRLTVL.

This chain connects TRBV18 to TRBJ2-3, with 11 bases aligning to TRBD2. V trimming: 1 base; J trimming: 3 bases; junction bases outside the gene matches: 3. The CDR3 is 16 amino acids. Germline V gene sequence: CDR1 KGHSH, CDR2 LQKENI. In DNA form, the CDR3 reads TGTGCCAGCTCACCACGACTAGCGGGGTCGACAGATACGCAGTATTTT. Translated, it gives CASSPRLAGSTDTQYF.

This chain links TRBV7-6 with TRBJ2-3; 7 positions agree with TRBD1. The V and J ends lost 2 bases and 2 bases, in that order; junction bases with no gene match: 7. This CDR3 comprises 16 residues. The germline gives CDR1 SGHVS, CDR2 FNYEAQ. CDR3 in DNA: TGTGCCAGCAGCTTATCCCGTGACAGGGTCACAGATACGCAGTATTTT. Translated: CASSLSRDRVTDTQYF.

This clone has only a few counts. This chain uses TRBV30 with TRBJ1-6; 7 bases match TRBD1. The trim removed 0 bases at V and 3 bases at J, leaving 2 bases unmatched. The CDR3 length is 15 residues. Per the germline V gene, CDR1 is GTSNPN and CDR2 is SVGIG (reference sequence). CDR3: CAWSVGQVYNSPLHF. In DNA form, the CDR3 reads TGTGCCTGGAGTGTCGGACAGGTCTATAATTCACCCCTCCACTTT.

The chain couples TRBV13 to TRBJ1-3, with 10 nucleotides matching TRBD1. This CDR3 spans 15 amino acids. V lost 4 bases, J lost 6 bases, and 6 bases stayed unmatched. Looked up from germline, CDR1 is PRHDT and CDR2 is FYEKMQ (reference sequence). The DNA for the CDR3 is TGTGCCAGCAGCTCGGAAGGACAGGGGGAAAACACCATATATTTT. This sequence encodes CASSSEGQGENTIYF.

This sequence joins TRBV6-5 and TRBJ2-3; TRBD1 might be the D (6 bases). The CDR3 is made up of 14 amino acids. Trimming took 8 bases from V and 4 from J, leaving 16 bases between them. The germline CDR1 and CDR2 sequences are MNHEY and SVGAGI. CDR3 bases: TGTGCCAGCCAACAGGGTGATCGTCCAGATACGCAGTATTTT. Translated, it gives CASQQGDRPDTQYF.

In this sample, this clone turned up once. The genes are TRBV2 and TRBJ2-7, with TRBD1 identical over 10 bases. The CDR3 has 12 amino acids. With 8 bases clipped from V and 4 bases from J, the junction kept 2 bases outside the gene matches. Looked up from germline, CDR1 is SNHLY and CDR2 is FYNNEI. The CDR3 coding sequence is TGTGCCAGCGGACAGGGGGGGTACGAGCAGTACTTC. It specifies CASGQGGYEQYF.

This clone was seen only once. The rearrangement joins TRBV28 to TRBJ2-7; the match to TRBD2 covers 10 bases. Germline trimming cut 2 bases from V and 6 bases from J; bases unmatched to any gene: 10. This CDR3 has 16 amino acids. Germline V gives CDR1 MDHEN, CDR2 SYDVKM. The CDR3 DNA is TGTGCCAGCAGTTTACAAAGGCTAGCGGGAGTAGGCGAGCAGTACTTC. This codes for CASSLQRLAGVGEQYF.

The V call is TRBV27, the J call TRBJ2-7; D ambiguous. The CDR3 is 15 amino acids. V was cut by 3 bases and J by 0 bases, with 12 bases left in between. The germline V gene encodes CDR1 MNHEY and CDR2 SMNVEV (reference sequence). The CDR3 here is CASSLTAASSYEQYF. Here the CDR3 DNA reads TGTGCCAGCAGTTTGACCGCGGCAAGCTCCTACGAGCAGTACTTC.

This CDR3 reads CATGEPETQYF. The CDR3 region has the DNA TGTGCCACCGGAGAGCCGGAGACCCAGTACTTC. The J gene is TRBJ2-5, the V gene TRBV2; no clear D gene. V lost 10 bases to trimming and J lost 5 bases, with 11 bases between them. Germline values: CDR1 SNHLY, CDR2 FYNNEI. The length of the CDR3 is 11 residues.

The V and J genes are TRBV5-1 and TRBJ1-1; 12 nucleotides agree with TRBD1. Germline V gene sequence: CDR1 SGHRS, CDR2 YFSETQ. J was trimmed by 5 bases and V by 4 bases; bases with no gene match: 6. The CDR3 has 15 residues. The CDR3 is CASSPLGQGATEAFF. Written as DNA, the CDR3 is TGCGCCAGCAGCCCCCTGGGACAGGGGGCTACTGAAGCTTTCTTT.

The chain has TRBV27 and TRBJ2-7; TRBD2 might be the D (7 bases). The CDR3 has 15 residues. Germline CDR1 reads MNHEY; CDR2 reads SMNVEV (reference sequence). Trimming took 0 bases from V and 5 from J, leaving 14 bases between them. The CDR3 is CASSLSAGALDEQYF. CDR3 coding DNA: TGTGCCAGCAGTTTATCCGCGGGGGCGTTGGACGAGCAGTACTTC.

The rearrangement links TRBV4-1 to TRBJ1-1; D not resolved. Looked up from germline, CDR1 is MGHRA and CDR2 is YSYEKL. Trimming shortened V by 1 base and J by 1 base, and 10 bases separated the two germline ends. This CDR3 has 15 residues. The DNA of the CDR3 is TGCGCCAGCAGCCAAGCCGGCCGGGAGAACACTGAAGCTTTCTTT. It translates to CASSQAGRENTEAFF.

In this sample, this clone turned up a few times. V gene TRBV30 combines with J gene TRBJ1-2, with TRBD1 identical over 10 bases. Germline lookup yields CDR1 GTSNPN and CDR2 SVGIG (reference sequence). The V segment lost 5 bases and the J segment 4 bases; nucleotides outside the gene matches: 4. The CDR3 runs to 13 residues. The CDR3 bases are TGTGCCTGGGACAGGGGGCGCGGCTATGGCTACACCTTC. This gives the protein CAWDRGRGYGYTF. The full variable domain, with the rest looked up from reference TRBV30 and TRBJ1-2, is SQTIHQWPATLVQPVGSPLSLECTVEGTSNPNLYWYRQAAGRGLQLLFYSVGIGQISSEVPQNLSASRPQDRQFILSSKKLLLSDSGFYLCAWDRGRGYGYTFGSGTRLTVV.

The chain couples TRBV14 to TRBJ1-2; the D is unclear. Germline loops: CDR1 SGHDN, CDR2 FVKESK. This CDR3 spans 15 amino acids. V lost 0 bases and J lost 5, with 13 bases in between. The CDR3 reads CASSQDLSLRYGYTF. For the CDR3, the DNA is TGTGCCAGCAGCCAAGATCTCAGCTTGAGGTATGGCTACACCTTC.

V usage is TRBV2 and J usage is TRBJ2-7; 9 nucleotides line up with TRBD1. CDR1 and CDR2 from the germline V gene are SNHLY and FYNNEI. With 6 bases clipped from V and 5 bases from J, the junction kept 8 bases outside the gene matches. The CDR3 is made up of 14 amino acids. The CDR3 is CASSPGTGNDEQYF. CDR3 in DNA: TGTGCCAGCAGCCCCGGGACAGGGAACGACGAGCAGTACTTC.

The chain is built from TRBV2 and TRBJ2-3, with 11 bases matching TRBD1. The CDR3 is 13 residues long. With V trimmed by 10 bases and J by 5 bases, 5 bases remained unmatched. Germline loops: CDR1 SNHLY, CDR2 FYNNEI. This CDR3 is CATPGQGVDTQYF. CDR3 nucleotide sequence: TGTGCCACTCCGGGACAGGGGGTAGATACGCAGTATTTT. The full variable domain, completed using reference TRBV2 and TRBJ2-3, is EPEVTQTPSHQVTQMGQEVILRCVPISNHLYFYWYRQILGQKVEFLVSFYNNEISEKSEIFDDQFSVERPDGSNFTLKIRSTKLEDSAMYFCATPGQGVDTQYFGPGTRLTVL.